This passage covers 10 T cell receptor beta chains from one sample sequenced in a study of Ad26.COV2.S vaccination and SARS-CoV-2 variants. The treatment: around 19 received Ad26.COV2.S at low or high dose, single or two shots; several received placebo; per-sample allocation not given. Day 63 following the first vaccine or placebo injection was when the samples were taken. The repertoire was sequenced with immunoSEQ multiplex PCR; TCRdb's copy has only in-frame clones and lacks some. Of about 680,000 clones detected, about 89% appear once; the ten largest clones hold approximately 1.5%. This specimen was peripheral blood, taken in a trial of Ad26.COV2.S vaccine versus placebo. The origin of the receptors is a person aged 18-65 years who received the Ad26.COV2.S COVID-19 vaccine or a placebo.

This chain connects TRBV5-1 to TRBJ2-5, with 8 bases aligning to TRBD2. Per germline, CDR1 SGHRS and CDR2 YFSETQ. The length of the CDR3 is 15 residues. V was clipped by 0 bases and J by 4 bases; unmatched bases: 5. In DNA form, the CDR3 reads TGCGCCAGCAGCTTGGGAAGCGGGAGCGGAGAGACCCAGTACTTC. This gives the protein CASSLGSGSGETQYF.

The CDR3 coding sequence is TGTGCCAGCAGTGAATGGGACAGGGGGCGGTACGAGCAGTACTTC. Its translation is CASSEWDRGRYEQYF. This chain uses TRBV25-1 with TRBJ2-7; TRBD1 agrees at 12 bases. This CDR3 is 15 amino acids long. V shed 1 base, J shed 4 bases, and the junction held 2 bases outside the gene matches. The V gene's germline CDR1 is MGHDK and CDR2 SYGVNS.

The chain combines TRBV12-3 or TRBV12-4 with TRBJ2-3, with no clear D. Deletions cut 6 bases from V and 6 bases from J, with 7 bases between. The CDR3 length is 11 residues. CDR3 nucleotides: TGTGCCAGCAGACGGATGGATACGCAGTATTTT. Its translation: CASRRMDTQYF.

The chain joins TRBV20-1 to TRBJ2-7, with D possibly matching TRBD1 (6 bases). The germline V and J ends were trimmed by 6 bases and 5 bases, with 11 bases remaining between them. This CDR3 comprises 11 residues. Germline V gene sequence: CDR1 DFQATT, CDR2 SNEGSKA (reference sequence). This CDR3 is CSAPDSHEQYF. CDR3 nucleotide sequence: TGCAGTGCGCCGGACAGCCACGAGCAGTACTTC.

Concerning this clone itself: Possible read error: a much larger clone is one base away. The sample has other DNA sequences that encode this CDR3 too. Here the CDR3 reads CAWSVGYEQYF. CDR3 coding DNA: TGTGCCTGGAGTGTCGGCTACGAGCAGTACTTC. The chain combines TRBV30 with TRBJ2-7; no reliable D call. The germline V gene encodes CDR1 GTSNPN and CDR2 SVGIG (reference sequence). V was shortened by 0 bases and J by 3 bases, with 3 bases between the two germline ends. There are 11 residues in the CDR3.

This rearrangement joins TRBV14 to TRBJ2-5; D is possibly TRBD2 (6 bases). Germline CDR1 reads SGHDN; CDR2 reads FVKESK. Trimming left V 2 bases short and J 4 bases short, with 20 bases between. CDR3 length equals 17 residues. CDR3 coding DNA: TGTGCCAGCAGCCAATCCTTAAGAGGAGGGGTTTCAGAGACCCAGTACTTC. Translated, it gives CASSQSLRGGVSETQYF.

The V call is TRBV9, the J call TRBJ1-3, with no clear D. V was trimmed by 0 bases and J by 2 bases, leaving 12 bases between them. CDR3 length: 16 residues. Germline V gene lookup returns CDR1 SGDLS and CDR2 YYNGEE. The CDR3 DNA reads as TGTGCCAGCAGCGTAGCAATCTCTTCTCCTGGAAACACCATATATTTT. This sequence encodes CASSVAISSPGNTIYF. The whole variable domain, remainder taken from reference TRBV9 and TRBJ1-3, is DSGVTQTPKHLITATGQRVTLRCSPRSGDLSVYWYQQSLDQGLQFLIQYYNGEERAKGNILERFSAQQFPDLHSELNLSSLELGDSALYFCASSVAISSPGNTIYFGEGSWLTVV.

The rearrangement joins TRBV12-1 to TRBJ1-1. TRBV12-1 is described as a pseudogene. The CDR3 loop spans 18 amino acids. CDR3 residues: CASTYIPTGSNQDTEAFF. The CDR3, as DNA: TGTGCCAGCACCTACATCCCTACGGGTTCTAATCAGGACACTGAAGCTTTCTTT.

J is TRBJ2-3 and V is TRBV19; the D call may be TRBD1 or TRBD2 (5 bases each). CDR3 length: 15 residues. V dropped 0 bases and J dropped 5 bases, with 12 bases sitting between them. Germline V gene lookup returns CDR1 LNHDA and CDR2 SQIVND (reference sequence). This chain's CDR3 is CASSIDRGEGDTQYF. DNA for the CDR3: TGTGCCAGTAGTATAGATCGGGGCGAGGGAGATACGCAGTATTTT.

This chain connects TRBV7-9 to TRBJ1-6, with TRBD1 as a possible D gene (6 bases). The V gene's germline CDR1 is SEHNR and CDR2 FQNEAQ (reference sequence). V was shortened by 3 bases and J by 10 bases, with 13 bases between the two germline ends. CDR3 length: 14 amino acids. The CDR3 here is CASSLDRVKSPLHF. CDR3 bases: TGTGCCAGCAGCTTGGACAGAGTGAAATCACCCCTCCACTTT.